Listed below are T cell receptor beta chains from one sample, sequenced in a study of T cell clonotyping in hematopoietic cell transplantation. Assay: immunoSEQ multiplex PCR; the TCRdb copy retains only in-frame clones and omits some. Among about 80,000 clones listed, 90% to 96% were seen once. Sequencing used peripheral blood mononuclear cells, obtained before stem cell transplant. The receptors here all came from a woman aged 45-65 years with acute myeloid leukemia. Some clones in this sample may be carry-over from other donors' samples. The CDR3 runs from the conserved cysteine through the conserved F or W. Each record gives: D gene, clone size, J gene, V gene, CDR3 DNA, CDR3 protein. D genes are given only for firm matches. A row's size may be missing; if present it is once, few, many or a size class.

d_call: NA; clone_size: NA; j_call: TRBJ2-3; v_call: TRBV29-1; cdr3_nt: TGCAGCGTTGAGATAGGAGCACAGAGTACGCAGTATTTT; cdr3_aa: CSVEIGAQSTQYF
d_call: NA; clone_size: NA; j_call: TRBJ1-1; v_call: TRBV10-3; cdr3_nt: TGTGCCATCAGTGAGTCTGGTACCGGGGCGAAAGCTTTCTTT; cdr3_aa: CAISESGTGAKAFF
d_call: TRBD1; clone_size: NA; j_call: TRBJ1-3; v_call: TRBV2; cdr3_nt: TGTGCCAGCAGCAACAGGGGGCGGGACACCATATATTTT; cdr3_aa: CASSNRGRDTIYF
d_call: NA; clone_size: NA; j_call: TRBJ2-3; v_call: TRBV9; cdr3_nt: TGTGCCAGCAGCGTAGGTGACTTCACAGATACGCAGTATTTT; cdr3_aa: CASSVGDFTDTQYF
d_call: TRBD2; clone_size: NA; j_call: TRBJ2-7; v_call: TRBV6-5; cdr3_nt: TGTGCCAGCTTCGGCGGGGGGTACGAGCAGTACTTC; cdr3_aa: CASFGGGYEQYF
d_call: NA; clone_size: NA; j_call: TRBJ1-2; v_call: TRBV9; cdr3_nt: TGTGCCAGCAGCGTAGAGGGCTATGGCTACACCTTC; cdr3_aa: CASSVEGYGYTF
d_call: NA; clone_size: NA; j_call: TRBJ1-2; v_call: TRBV14; cdr3_nt: TGTGCCAGCAGCCAAGAGTGGGTCGGCGGCTACACCTTC; cdr3_aa: CASSQEWVGGYTF
d_call: NA; clone_size: NA; j_call: TRBJ1-1; v_call: TRBV9; cdr3_nt: TGTGCCAGCAGCGTAGGAACAGGGTCGAACACTGAAGCTTTCTTT; cdr3_aa: CASSVGTGSNTEAFF
d_call: TRBD1; clone_size: once; j_call: TRBJ1-5; v_call: TRBV28; cdr3_nt: TGTGCCAGCACCATAGGGGCAGGGGGCACTCAGCCCCAGCATTTT; cdr3_aa: CASTIGAGGTQPQHF
d_call: TRBD2; clone_size: NA; j_call: TRBJ2-2; v_call: TRBV11-2; cdr3_nt: TGTGCCAGCAGCTTACTAGCGGGGGCCGGGGAGCTGTTTTTT; cdr3_aa: CASSLLAGAGELFF
d_call: NA; clone_size: NA; j_call: TRBJ1-1; v_call: TRBV6-1; cdr3_nt: TGTGCCAGCAGTGCCCTCTTGAACACTGAAGCTTTCTTT; cdr3_aa: CASSALLNTEAFF
d_call: TRBD1; clone_size: NA; j_call: TRBJ1-2; v_call: TRBV7-9; cdr3_nt: TGTGCCAGCAGCCGAGCCAAAACAGGGGACTATGGCTACACCTTC; cdr3_aa: CASSRAKTGDYGYTF
d_call: NA; clone_size: NA; j_call: TRBJ2-5; v_call: TRBV5-4; cdr3_nt: TGTGCCAGCAGCGAAGTCCGGGGAACAGGGATTGGAGAGACCCAGTACTTC; cdr3_aa: CASSEVRGTGIGETQYF
d_call: NA; clone_size: NA; j_call: TRBJ2-7; v_call: TRBV10-2; cdr3_nt: TGCGCCAGCAGTGAGAACGACGGGTACGAGCAGTACTTC; cdr3_aa: CASSENDGYEQYF
d_call: NA; clone_size: NA; j_call: TRBJ1-1; v_call: TRBV30; cdr3_nt: TGTGCCTGGAGGGAAGATTACCTCTCAGAAGCTTTCTTT; cdr3_aa: CAWREDYLSEAFF
d_call: NA; clone_size: NA; j_call: TRBJ2-7; v_call: TRBV21-1; cdr3_nt: TGTGCCAGCCGACAGATTTACGAGCAGTACTTC; cdr3_aa: CASRQIYEQYF
d_call: NA; clone_size: NA; j_call: TRBJ1-3; v_call: TRBV27; cdr3_nt: TGTGCCAGCAGTTTGCGGGGAAGCTCTGGAAACACCATATATTTT; cdr3_aa: CASSLRGSSGNTIYF
d_call: TRBD1; clone_size: NA; j_call: TRBJ1-2; v_call: TRBV19; cdr3_nt: TGTGCCAGTAGGAAGACAGGGAATGGCTACACCTTC; cdr3_aa: CASRKTGNGYTF
d_call: TRBD2; clone_size: NA; j_call: TRBJ2-7; v_call: TRBV29-1; cdr3_nt: TGCAGCGTTCGAACTAGCGGGAGGATCTACGAGCAGTACTTC; cdr3_aa: CSVRTSGRIYEQYF
d_call: TRBD1; clone_size: NA; j_call: TRBJ2-7; v_call: TRBV2; cdr3_nt: TGTGCCAGCAGGGCAGGGGGTTACGAGCAGTACTTC; cdr3_aa: CASRAGGYEQYF
d_call: NA; clone_size: NA; j_call: TRBJ2-3; v_call: TRBV6-5; cdr3_nt: TGTGCCAGCAGTTACTTAGCCACAAGCACAGATACGCAGTATTTT; cdr3_aa: CASSYLATSTDTQYF
d_call: TRBD1; clone_size: NA; j_call: TRBJ1-5; v_call: TRBV6-1; cdr3_nt: TGTGCCAGCCTGAGACAGGGACCCAATCAGCCCCAGCATTTT; cdr3_aa: CASLRQGPNQPQHF
d_call: TRBD1; clone_size: NA; j_call: TRBJ2-7; v_call: TRBV6-5; cdr3_nt: TGTGCCAGCAGTTACTCATGGCAGGGGGAGAGCGAGCAGTACTTC; cdr3_aa: CASSYSWQGESEQYF
d_call: NA; clone_size: few; j_call: TRBJ1-5; v_call: TRBV6-1; cdr3_nt: TGTGCCAGCAGTGAAGCACACAATCGGGGTCAGCCCCAGCATTTT; cdr3_aa: CASSEAHNRGQPQHF
d_call: NA; clone_size: NA; j_call: TRBJ1-1; v_call: TRBV9; cdr3_nt: TGTGCCAGCAGCGTCTGGGGCGAAGGGACTGAAGCTTTCTTT; cdr3_aa: CASSVWGEGTEAFF
d_call: TRBD1; clone_size: NA; j_call: TRBJ2-2; v_call: TRBV25-1; cdr3_nt: TGTGCCAGCACTCCGGACAGGGGGATCACCGGGGAGCTGTTTTTT; cdr3_aa: CASTPDRGITGELFF
d_call: NA; clone_size: NA; j_call: TRBJ1-2; v_call: TRBV28; cdr3_nt: TGTGCCAGCAGCTTAGACGGACCCAAGGGCTACACCTTC; cdr3_aa: CASSLDGPKGYTF
d_call: TRBD2; clone_size: NA; j_call: TRBJ2-2; v_call: TRBV7-2; cdr3_nt: TGTGCCAGCAGCTTTAGCGGGGACACCGGGGAGCTGTTTTTT; cdr3_aa: CASSFSGDTGELFF
d_call: NA; clone_size: NA; j_call: TRBJ2-7; v_call: TRBV6-6; cdr3_nt: TGTGCCAGCAGTTACATCGAGGGGGGCTACGAGCAGTACTTC; cdr3_aa: CASSYIEGGYEQYF
d_call: NA; clone_size: NA; j_call: TRBJ2-1; v_call: TRBV5-1; cdr3_nt: TGCGCCAGCAGCTCCCCCCCGTACAATGAGCAGTTCTTC; cdr3_aa: CASSSPPYNEQFF
d_call: NA; clone_size: NA; j_call: TRBJ1-3; v_call: TRBV30; cdr3_nt: TGTGCCTGGACCCGCCTTGGGGCTGGAAACACCATATATTTT; cdr3_aa: CAWTRLGAGNTIYF
d_call: TRBD1; clone_size: once; j_call: TRBJ2-5; v_call: TRBV29-1; cdr3_nt: TGCAGCGTTGAGGACAGGGAGCTACGAGAGACCCAGTACTTC; cdr3_aa: CSVEDRELRETQYF
d_call: NA; clone_size: NA; j_call: TRBJ2-2; v_call: TRBV4-1; cdr3_nt: TGCGCCAGCAGCCAAGTCACTGTATACGCGAACACCGGGGAGCTGTTTTTT; cdr3_aa: CASSQVTVYANTGELFF
d_call: TRBD2; clone_size: NA; j_call: TRBJ2-1; v_call: TRBV30; cdr3_nt: TGTGCCTGGAGTGTAGGAGCGGGACTGCTTGAGCAGTTCTTC; cdr3_aa: CAWSVGAGLLEQFF
d_call: NA; clone_size: NA; j_call: TRBJ1-6; v_call: TRBV6-5; cdr3_nt: TGTGCCAGCAGAGGATCTCAGGGGTACTATTCACCCCTCCACTTT; cdr3_aa: CASRGSQGYYSPLHF
d_call: NA; clone_size: NA; j_call: TRBJ2-5; v_call: TRBV6-1; cdr3_nt: TGTGCCAGCAGTGATTTCGGGGAGACCCAGTACTTC; cdr3_aa: CASSDFGETQYF
d_call: TRBD1; clone_size: NA; j_call: TRBJ2-7; v_call: TRBV11-2; cdr3_nt: TGTGCCAGCAGCGGAGCCCGGGACAGCTACGAGCAGTACTTC; cdr3_aa: CASSGARDSYEQYF
d_call: NA; clone_size: NA; j_call: TRBJ1-2; v_call: TRBV5-1; cdr3_nt: TGCGCCAGCAGCTTAGACAGCGGATCAATCTATGGCTACACCTTC; cdr3_aa: CASSLDSGSIYGYTF
d_call: NA; clone_size: NA; j_call: TRBJ1-2; v_call: TRBV27; cdr3_nt: TGTGCCAGCAGTTCCCAGTGGACGGACTATGGCTACACCTTC; cdr3_aa: CASSSQWTDYGYTF
d_call: NA; clone_size: once; j_call: TRBJ1-5; v_call: TRBV28; cdr3_nt: TGTGCCAGCAGTTACTCTCCAGGGGTCGATCAGCCCCAGCATTTT; cdr3_aa: CASSYSPGVDQPQHF
d_call: TRBD1; clone_size: NA; j_call: TRBJ1-1; v_call: TRBV18; cdr3_nt: TGTGCCAGCTCACCGACAGGGGGGGCGGCTGAAGCTTTCTTT; cdr3_aa: CASSPTGGAAEAFF
d_call: TRBD2; clone_size: NA; j_call: TRBJ2-3; v_call: TRBV7-9; cdr3_nt: TGTGCCAGCAGCTTAACCCCTCTCCGGGAGGGTAAAGATACGCAGTATTTT; cdr3_aa: CASSLTPLREGKDTQYF
d_call: NA; clone_size: NA; j_call: TRBJ1-1; v_call: TRBV6-5; cdr3_nt: TGTGCCAGCAGATTGACCGAGAACACTGAAGCTTTCTTT; cdr3_aa: CASRLTENTEAFF
d_call: NA; clone_size: few; j_call: TRBJ1-2; v_call: TRBV6-5; cdr3_nt: TGTGCCAGCAGGGCTCCGGGAGGCTATGGCTACACCTTC; cdr3_aa: CASRAPGGYGYTF
d_call: TRBD1; clone_size: NA; j_call: TRBJ1-1; v_call: TRBV25-1; cdr3_nt: TGTGCCAGCAGCCCAACCGGGACAGGGAACACTGAAGCTTTCTTT; cdr3_aa: CASSPTGTGNTEAFF
d_call: NA; clone_size: NA; j_call: TRBJ2-2; v_call: TRBV7-3; cdr3_nt: TGTGCCAGCAGCTTAACGGGGGTTGGAAACACCGGGGAGCTGTTTTTT; cdr3_aa: CASSLTGVGNTGELFF
d_call: NA; clone_size: NA; j_call: TRBJ1-3; v_call: TRBV4-1; cdr3_nt: TGCGCCAGCAGCCAAGATACAGGGCGGGGAAACACCATATATTTT; cdr3_aa: CASSQDTGRGNTIYF
d_call: NA; clone_size: NA; j_call: TRBJ2-7; v_call: TRBV5-1; cdr3_nt: TGCGCCAGCAGCTTGACAGGGCGTCGAGAATACGAGCAGTACTTC; cdr3_aa: CASSLTGRREYEQYF
d_call: NA; clone_size: once; j_call: TRBJ1-5; v_call: TRBV7-2; cdr3_nt: TGTGCCAGCAGCACCCTGGGGGCAGCTGGGAGGCCCCAGCATTTT; cdr3_aa: CASSTLGAAGRPQHF
d_call: NA; clone_size: NA; j_call: TRBJ2-3; v_call: TRBV19; cdr3_nt: TGTGCCACCGGCCATGGGGATACGCAGTATTTT; cdr3_aa: CATGHGDTQYF
d_call: NA; clone_size: NA; j_call: TRBJ2-7; v_call: TRBV9; cdr3_nt: TGTGCCAGCAGCGTAGCGGGGGCCTCCTACGAGCAGTACTTC; cdr3_aa: CASSVAGASYEQYF
d_call: NA; clone_size: NA; j_call: TRBJ1-6; v_call: TRBV5-1; cdr3_nt: TGCGCCAGCAGCTTGGCACAGGCTGTCTATAATTCACCCCTCCACTTT; cdr3_aa: CASSLAQAVYNSPLHF
d_call: NA; clone_size: NA; j_call: TRBJ2-1; v_call: TRBV6-1; cdr3_nt: TGTGCCAGCAGGGACCGCTACAATGAGCAGTTCTTC; cdr3_aa: CASRDRYNEQFF
d_call: NA; clone_size: once; j_call: TRBJ2-5; v_call: TRBV9; cdr3_nt: TGTGCCAGCAGCGTAGGGGGGCAGCAAGAGACCCAGTACTTC; cdr3_aa: CASSVGGQQETQYF
d_call: NA; clone_size: NA; j_call: TRBJ1-3; v_call: TRBV5-1; cdr3_nt: TGCGCCAGCAGCCCGGACTCTGGAAACACCATATATTTT; cdr3_aa: CASSPDSGNTIYF
d_call: NA; clone_size: NA; j_call: TRBJ1-2; v_call: TRBV27; cdr3_nt: TGTGCCAGCAGTTTATTTGGCCGCCCGGTCGATGGCTACACCTTC; cdr3_aa: CASSLFGRPVDGYTF